The clone carrying this T cell receptor (beta chain) is medium-sized within its sample. Its antigen is unknown. After constant-region reverse-primer amplification, full-length variable regions underwent semi-nested PCR with Nested Universal Primer A. TCRdb ran MiXCR on the 5' RACE reads and lists one entry per CDR3 protein. The table has some 8,200 distinct CDR3 sequences, more than 30% seen once. CDR3 size: 12 residues. Trimming took off 0 bases at V and 3 bases at J, with 2 bases between the two ends. The germline V gene encodes CDR1 SGHTA and CDR2 FQGNSA. Points from the study as a whole: Larger-cohort validation covered only one TCR beta V-J rearrangement. Tumor memory CD4+ T cell TCR gene usage was found to cluster with blood and lymph node memory CD4+ cells and with lymph node naive CD4+ cells.

The receptor was derived from a female donor with breast cancer. The sequenced material came from tumor-infiltrating memory CD4+ T cells sorted from the breast tumor. Sample subset: memory CD4+ T cells, CD4+CD45RO+CD25-. This chain joins TRBV7-2 and TRBJ2-5; D unresolved. The CDR3 DNA reads TGTGCCAGCAGCTTAGCCAAAGAGACCCAGTACTTC. It translates to CASSLAKETQYF.